This T cell receptor beta chain was captured by sequencing in a study of cytomegalovirus exposure and HLA in healthy donors. Study-wide findings and caveats: Most TCR sequences showed up rarely, but some public TCRs showed up in many donors. In a later analysis, the majority of CMV-associated beta chains seemingly showed HLA restriction. Further analysis was carried out later, and it showed several of the most significant clusters appearing linked to common viral pathogens.

Worth noting for this clone: What it binds is not known.

The CDR3 consists of 19 residues. Germline values: CDR1 SGHTA, CDR2 FQGTGA. The J segment lost 2 bases and the V segment lost 0 bases, leaving 6 bases of the junction unmatched. The PCR made use of 60 Vbeta and 13 Jbeta primers. Authors' methods: In a later analysis, the count reached some 83 million unique TCR beta chains, with about 11 million shared. Sequencing was performed with immunoSEQ multiplex PCR; in TCRdb, only in-frame clones are kept and a portion is missing. V and J calls and clone size are as listed in that table; D and trimming were resolved from the DNA. Among about 130,000 clones listed, less than 75% were seen once.

The source is a woman in her forties in good health and CMV-seropositive. The sequenced sample was PBMCs. The V gene is TRBV7-3, the J gene TRBJ2-3; 15 bases match TRBD2. CDR3 bases: TGTGCCAGCAGCTTAACCGGGACTAGCGGGAGGCCCCACACAGATACGCAGTATTTT. It encodes CASSLTGTSGRPHTDTQYF.